These 7 T cell receptor beta chains were sequenced from one sample in a study of follicular helper T cells after annual influenza vaccination. This sample's time point: 2015-2016 season, 7 days after influenza vaccination. TCRdb's table, derived via immunoSEQ multiplex PCR, lists solely in-frame clones and lacks some. The sample has around 11,000 clones, roughly 80% seen once. Sequenced here: CXCR5+ CD38- circulating T follicular helper cells from blood, sampled 7 days after influenza vaccination. Subset given: circulating Tfh, non-naive CD4+CXCR5+PD-1+ (ICOS+CD38+ or ICOS-CD38-). The receptors stem from an adult who received the influenza vaccine.

The V call is TRBV7-9, the J call TRBJ2-6, with D unclear. Trimming removed 9 bases from V and 0 bases from J, with 15 bases in between. In germline, CDR1 is SEHNR, CDR2 FQNEAQ (reference sequence). The CDR3 covers 16 residues. This CDR3 reads CASHGAEYSGANVLTF. The CDR3 DNA reads TGTGCCAGTCATGGTGCAGAGTACTCTGGGGCCAACGTCCTGACTTTC.

This clone was seen only a few times. The rearrangement joins TRBV30 to TRBJ1-6; D remains ambiguous. The CDR3 sequence is 10 residues long. Trimming took off 7 bases at V and 9 bases at J, with 7 bases between the two ends. The V gene's germline CDR1 is GTSNPN and CDR2 SVGIG (reference sequence). Written as DNA, the CDR3 is TGTGCCTTTGCCCCTTCACCCCTCCACTTT. This encodes CAFAPSPLHF.

J is TRBJ2-5 and V is TRBV18; 9 bases agree with TRBD2. CDR3 length equals 15 residues. CDR1 and CDR2 from the germline V gene are KGHSH and LQKENI. J gave up 5 bases and V 2 bases, and 6 bases lay outside the gene matches. CDR3 amino acids: CASSPASGERETQYF. For the CDR3, the DNA is TGTGCCAGCTCACCAGCTAGCGGGGAGCGGGAGACCCAGTACTTC. Full variable domain (outside the CDR3, taken from reference TRBV18 and TRBJ2-5): NAGVMQNPRHLVRRRGQEARLRCSPMKGHSHVYWYRQLPEEGLKFMVYLQKENIIDESGMPKERFSAEFPKEGPSILRIQQVVRGDSAAYFCASSPASGERETQYFGPGTRLLVL.

The chain links TRBV14 to TRBJ2-3, with 9 bases that match TRBD2. CDR1 is SGHDN, CDR2 FVKESK, per germline. J gave up 6 bases and V 4 bases, and 14 bases lay outside the gene matches. This CDR3 spans 17 amino acids. CDR3 amino acids: CASSPAGRLAVTDTQYF. In nucleotides, the CDR3 is TGTGCCAGCAGCCCGGCGGGGCGACTAGCGGTCACGGATACGCAGTATTTT.

This clone was seen only a few times. Relative to the germline gene, one junction end is altered; a read error may explain this. The chain links TRBV5-6 to TRBJ1-4, with D hard to call. From germline, CDR1 is SGHDT and CDR2 YYEEEE. This CDR3 has 10 amino acids. The CDR3 loop is CASSLFDGSF. The CDR3 nucleotides are TGTGCCAGCAGCTTGTTTGACGGCAGTTTT.

V usage is TRBV7-8 and J usage is TRBJ2-2; the match to TRBD2 covers 7 bases. The CDR3 runs 17 residues. Trimming cost V 5 bases and J 2 bases; bases outside gene matches: 11. Germline-derived CDR1 and CDR2 are SGHVS and FQNEAQ. In nucleotides, the CDR3 is TGTGCCAGCAGCAGGAGCGGGGCGGGTGTTAACACCGGGGAGCTGTTTTTT. This codes for CASSRSGAGVNTGELFF.

The chain uses TRBV7-2 and TRBJ2-3, with D possibly being TRBD2 (5 bases). The CDR3 totals 15 residues. V shed 0 bases and J shed 0 bases, with 7 bases lying between them. Germline CDR1 SGHTA, CDR2 FQGNSA. The CDR3 reads CASSLAAVSTDTQYF. The CDR3 bases are TGTGCCAGCAGCTTAGCAGCGGTTAGCACAGATACGCAGTATTTT. Looking up the rest from reference TRBV7-2 and TRBJ2-3 gives the full variable domain: GAGVSQSPSNKVTEKGKDVELRCDPISGHTALYWYRQSLGQGLEFLIYFQGNSAPDKSGLPSDRFSAERTGGSVSTLTIQRTQQEDSAVYLCASSLAAVSTDTQYFGPGTRLTVL.